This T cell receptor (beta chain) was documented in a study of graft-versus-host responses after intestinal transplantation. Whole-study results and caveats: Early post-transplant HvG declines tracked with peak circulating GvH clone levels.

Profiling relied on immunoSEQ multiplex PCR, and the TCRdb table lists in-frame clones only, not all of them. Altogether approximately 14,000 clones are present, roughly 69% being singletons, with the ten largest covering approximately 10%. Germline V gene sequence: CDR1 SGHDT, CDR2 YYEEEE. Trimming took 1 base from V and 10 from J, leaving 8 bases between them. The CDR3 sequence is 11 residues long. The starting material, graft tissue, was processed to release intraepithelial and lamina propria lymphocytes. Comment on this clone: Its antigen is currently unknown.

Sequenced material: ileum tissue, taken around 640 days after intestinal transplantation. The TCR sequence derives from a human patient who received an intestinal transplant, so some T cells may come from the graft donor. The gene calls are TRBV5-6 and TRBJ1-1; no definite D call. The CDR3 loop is CASSLSGLAFF. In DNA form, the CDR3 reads TGTGCCAGCAGCTTGTCCGGGTTAGCTTTCTTT.